These 14 T cell receptor beta chains share one sample of origin, sequenced in a study of Tregs in tolerant kidney transplant recipients. Assay: immunoSEQ multiplex PCR; the TCRdb copy retains only in-frame clones and omits some. The sample includes around 52,000 clones, 65% to 85% of them seen just once. Sequencing input: CD4+ T cells from blood. Receptors were obtained from a human donor in good health.

This chain joins TRBV6-1 and TRBJ1-2, with D tentatively TRBD1 (5 bases). Germline lookup yields CDR1 MNHNS and CDR2 SASEGT. CDR3 length equals 15 residues. V was cut by 4 bases and J by 4 bases, with 16 bases left in between. The CDR3 loop reads CASSVGRGQAYGYTF. The CDR3 nucleotides read TGTGCCAGCAGTGTCGGTAGGGGCCAAGCCTATGGCTACACCTTC.

The gene calls are TRBV5-1 and TRBJ1-1; D might be TRBD1 (5 bases). Germline values: CDR1 SGHRS, CDR2 YFSETQ. Trimming took 3 bases from V and 0 from J, leaving 18 bases between them. This CDR3 is built from 17 residues. The CDR3 spells CASSSLGHRIMNTEAFF. The CDR3 DNA is TGCGCCAGCAGCTCACTTGGACACCGTATAATGAACACTGAAGCTTTCTTT.

The rearrangement uses TRBV5-6 and TRBJ2-2; D call uncertain. With 4 bases removed from V and 0 bases from J, the gap between germline ends came to 10 bases. This CDR3 has 15 residues. Per germline, CDR1 SGHDT and CDR2 YYEEEE. The CDR3 DNA reads as TGTGCCAGCAGCCCGACACAGACGAACACCGGGGAGCTGTTTTTT. Its translation is CASSPTQTNTGELFF.

The V call is TRBV11-3, the J call TRBJ2-5, with D perhaps matching TRBD2 (7 bases). This CDR3 region has 18 residues. Germline V gene lookup returns CDR1 SGHNT and CDR2 YENEEA. The V end was cut by 5 bases, the J end by 0 bases, with 22 bases between. The CDR3 DNA follows: TGTGCCAGCAGCCCCGGAGGGGGGGCCCTGTACGACCAAGAGACCCAGTACTTC. Its translation: CASSPGGGALYDQETQYF.

This clone was counted a single time. The rearrangement joins TRBV11-1 to TRBJ2-2, with 12 bases lining up with TRBD1. Per the germline V gene, CDR1 is SGHAT and CDR2 is FQDESV (reference sequence). V lost 3 bases and J lost 4; bases outside the gene matches: 3. The CDR3 is 16 residues long. The CDR3 reads CASSLTGQGATGELFF. Here the CDR3 DNA reads TGTGCCAGCAGCTTGACGGGACAGGGGGCCACCGGGGAGCTGTTTTTT.

The rearrangement links TRBV7-2 to TRBJ2-1, with a tentative D call TRBD2 (5 bases). Germline values: CDR1 SGHTA, CDR2 FQGNSA. The CDR3 has 15 amino acids. V was pared by 5 bases and J by 4 bases, with 15 bases between. CDR3 region: CASSLMGWEYNEQFF. The CDR3, as DNA: TGTGCCAGCAGCCTCATGGGTTGGGAGTACAATGAGCAGTTCTTC.

V gene TRBV20-1 combines with J gene TRBJ2-7; D is possibly TRBD1 (5 bases). This CDR3 is 11 amino acids long. The V gene's germline CDR1 is DFQATT and CDR2 SNEGSKA (reference sequence). The V end lost 6 bases, the J end lost 7 bases, and 13 bases lay between the germline ends. CDR3 sequence (DNA): TGCAGTGCCAGCCCAGGGATAGAGCAGTACTTC. Its protein is CSASPGIEQYF.

The rearrangement joins TRBV2 to TRBJ2-7; D ambiguous. The CDR3 has 11 residues. Trimming pared 4 bases from V and 2 bases from J, leaving 3 bases between. From germline, CDR1 is SNHLY and CDR2 FYNNEI. CDR3 DNA sequence: TGTGCCAGCAGTGGCGCCTACGAGCAGTACTTC. It yields the protein CASSGAYEQYF. Complete variable domain (other parts from reference TRBV2 and TRBJ2-7): EPEVTQTPSHQVTQMGQEVILRCVPISNHLYFYWYRQILGQKVEFLVSFYNNEISEKSEIFDDQFSVERPDGSNFTLKIRSTKLEDSAMYFCASSGAYEQYFGPGTRLTVT.

The CDR3 loop reads CATSRAGGRIGGEQFF. The CDR3, as DNA: TGTGCCACCAGCAGAGCAGGGGGCCGAATTGGGGGTGAGCAGTTCTTC. This chain joins TRBV15 and TRBJ2-1; 8 positions agree with TRBD1. CDR1 and CDR2 from the germline V gene are LNHNV and YYDKDF (reference sequence). There are 16 residues in the CDR3. Trimming took 1 base from V and 9 from J; bases not matched to a gene: 11.

The chain couples TRBV9 to TRBJ2-1, with 13 bases matching TRBD2. V lost 4 bases to trimming and J lost 8 bases; unmatched junction nucleotides: 9. The CDR3 is made up of 16 amino acids. Germline CDR1 is SGDLS and CDR2 is YYNGEE. CDR3 sequence: CASSSRRTSGSYEQFF. The CDR3 bases are TGTGCCAGCAGCTCCCGTCGGACTAGCGGGAGCTATGAGCAGTTCTTC.

The chain links TRBV6-6 to TRBJ1-2, with a tentative D call TRBD1 (6 bases). Trimming shortened V by 2 bases and J by 0 bases, and 10 bases separated the two germline ends. CDR3 size: 15 residues. Germline V gene lookup returns CDR1 MNHNY and CDR2 SVGAGI (reference sequence). For the CDR3, the DNA is TGTGCCAGCAGTTACGAGCAGGGGTCTAACTATGGCTACACCTTC. Translating it yields CASSYEQGSNYGYTF.

In DNA form, the CDR3 reads TGTGCCAGCACCACACAGGGGGGCGGCTATGGCTACACCTTC. Its protein is CASTTQGGGYGYTF. The genes are TRBV6-6 and TRBJ1-2, with 8 bases matching TRBD1. CDR1 is MNHNY and CDR2 is SVGAGI in the germline V gene (reference sequence). Trimming at V came to 7 bases and at J to 4 bases, leaving 8 bases not matched to a gene. The CDR3 runs 14 residues.

This chain connects TRBV2 to TRBJ2-6; D is unclear. Germline V gives CDR1 SNHLY, CDR2 FYNNEI. The CDR3 runs to 15 residues. V shed 5 bases and J shed 2 bases, with 10 bases lying between them. CDR3 loop: CASSYTLPGANVLTF. The CDR3 DNA reads as TGTGCCAGCAGTTACACCCTCCCTGGGGCCAACGTCCTGACTTTC. Looking up the rest from reference TRBV2 and TRBJ2-6 gives the full variable domain: EPEVTQTPSHQVTQMGQEVILRCVPISNHLYFYWYRQILGQKVEFLVSFYNNEISEKSEIFDDQFSVERPDGSNFTLKIRSTKLEDSAMYFCASSYTLPGANVLTFGAGSRLTVL.

The chain is built from TRBV30 and TRBJ2-1; no clear D. Trimming removed 2 bases at V and 0 bases at J, with 8 bases between. CDR3 size: 14 residues. Germline V CDR1 and CDR2: GTSNPN, SVGIG (reference sequence). As DNA, the CDR3 is TGTGCCTGGAGTACGAAGTACTCCTACAATGAGCAGTTCTTC. Encoded protein: CAWSTKYSYNEQFF.